The entry below describes one T cell receptor (beta chain). Its specificity is unknown. Sequence at one end of the junction differs from germline and may be a read error. CDR1 MDHEN and CDR2 SYDVKM come from the germline V gene. The CDR3 runs 15 residues. This entry belongs to a study of CD8 T cells in ankylosing spondylitis. Whole-study findings and limits: Disease-linked clones were found to be CD8+ and relatively rare in peripheral blood. Reportedly, significant enrichment of disease-linked clones occurred in matched ankylosing spondylitis synovial fluid.

TCRdb passed the 5' RACE reads through MiXCR, listing each CDR3 protein once. This table holds around 280,000 distinct CDR3 sequences, 20% found once. The chain couples TRBV28 to TRBJ2-1; D perhaps matches TRBD2 (6 bases). The specimen sequenced was blood, either unsorted or a sorted T cell fraction (not recorded which). This receptor was taken from a male donor with ankylosing spondylitis or in good health (not recorded which). The chain's CDR3 is CASSLVGGADNEQFF. In DNA form, the CDR3 reads TGTGCCAGTAGTTTAGTTGGCGGGGCCGACAATGAGCAGTTCTTC.